The 13 T cell receptor beta chains in this list originate from one sample, sequenced in a study of shared clonotypes between healthy human individuals. Profiling relied on immunoSEQ multiplex PCR, and the TCRdb table lists in-frame clones only, not all of them. The data show 400,000 to 500,000 clones, 76% seen once. Specimen: PBMCs. Receptors were obtained from a woman in her thirties or forties in good health. Some clones in this sample may be carry-over from other donors' samples.

A word on this clone: This probably arose from a read error, given a far larger clone one base away. This sample includes further DNA sequences coding for the same CDR3. The rearrangement links TRBV7-9 to TRBJ2-7, with 8 bases lining up with TRBD1. The CDR3 has 19 amino acids. Trimming took 0 bases from V and 1 from J; bases not matched to a gene: 14. Germline V gives CDR1 SEHNR, CDR2 FQNEAQ (reference sequence). CDR3 nucleotides: TGTGCCAGCAGCTTAGCGGTGGGAACAGGGGGACTGGGGTCCTACGAGCAGTACTTC. It encodes CASSLAVGTGGLGSYEQYF.

The chain combines TRBV7-9 with TRBJ1-1; no reliable D call. The CDR3 is 13 amino acids. Trimming removed 2 bases at V and 1 base at J, with 5 bases between. Germline V lookup: CDR1 SEHNR, CDR2 FQNEAQ (reference sequence). CDR3 sequence reads: CASSLYGNTEAFF. CDR3 in DNA: TGTGCCAGCAGCTTATATGGGAACACTGAAGCTTTCTTT.

The chain uses TRBV29-1 and TRBJ1-2; weak D call: TRBD1 (6 bases). CDR1 and CDR2 (germline): SQVTM, ANQGSEA. The CDR3 is made up of 16 amino acids. The ends were cut back, 0 bases at V and 0 bases at J, with 14 bases in the middle. Here the CDR3 reads CSVEDVDSRANYGYTF. CDR3 nucleotides: TGCAGCGTTGAAGACGTGGACAGCAGAGCTAACTATGGCTACACCTTC.

The rearrangement joins TRBV5-1 to TRBJ2-1, with D possibly being TRBD2 (5 bases). Trimming removed 0 bases from V and 10 bases from J, with 11 bases in between. The CDR3 runs 13 residues. Germline V gene data show CDR1 as SGHRS and CDR2 as YFSETQ. The CDR3 here is CASSLVPSREQFF. The CDR3, as DNA: TGCGCCAGCAGCTTGGTCCCTAGCCGGGAGCAGTTCTTC.

In DNA form, the CDR3 reads TGTGCCAGCAGTGAAGGATTCGGGGGCCATGAAAAACTGTTTTTT. Encoded protein: CASSEGFGGHEKLFF. This chain connects TRBV2 to TRBJ1-4, with D possibly being TRBD1 (6 bases). V was cut by 1 base and J by 6 bases, with 12 bases left in between. This CDR3 has 15 amino acids. Per the germline V gene, CDR1 is SNHLY and CDR2 is FYNNEI.

This clone was observed a handful of times. The chain is built from TRBV19 and TRBJ1-5; 10 bases agree with TRBD1. The V gene end was trimmed by 5 bases and the J gene end by 1 base; junction bases not matched to a gene: 8. CDR1 is LNHDA and CDR2 is SQIVND in the germline V gene (reference sequence). The length of the CDR3 is 17 residues. The CDR3 sequence is CASSPRWGQGSNQPQHF. The CDR3 DNA follows: TGTGCCAGTAGTCCCCGGTGGGGACAGGGGAGCAATCAGCCCCAGCATTTT.

This chain links TRBV29-1 with TRBJ2-7, with TRBD1 matching 12 bases. This CDR3 comprises 13 residues. Germline CDR1 and CDR2: SQVTM and ANQGSEA. V lost 7 bases, J lost 7 bases, and 8 bases stayed unmatched. The CDR3 coding sequence is TGCAGCGCCCTGGGACAGGGGGCTGGGGAGCAGTACTTC. Protein sequence: CSALGQGAGEQYF.

V is TRBV5-5 and J is TRBJ1-1; D is unresolved. Trimming removed 4 bases at V and 3 bases at J, with 13 bases between. This CDR3 spans 14 amino acids. The germline V gene encodes CDR1 SGHKS and CDR2 YYEKEE (reference sequence). The CDR3 here is CASSILGRDTEAFF. The CDR3 DNA follows: TGTGCCAGCAGCATTTTAGGGCGGGACACTGAAGCTTTCTTT.

This rearrangement joins TRBV15 to TRBJ2-1; 7 nucleotides line up with TRBD2. This CDR3 spans 18 amino acids. Germline V CDR1 and CDR2: LNHNV, YYDKDF (reference sequence). After removal of 0 bases from V and 0 bases from J, the junction contained 8 bases not matched to a gene. CDR3 DNA sequence: TGTGCCACCAGCAGAGATCCACTAGCGTTGAGCTCCTACAATGAGCAGTTCTTC. This gives the protein CATSRDPLALSSYNEQFF.

This clone was counted a single time. The chain links TRBV19 to TRBJ2-2, with 9 positions matching TRBD1. The V and J ends lost 6 bases and 2 bases, in that order; junction bases with no gene match: 4. The CDR3 consists of 15 residues. Per germline, CDR1 LNHDA and CDR2 SQIVND (reference sequence). The CDR3 bases are TGTGCCAGTAGGAGACAGGGGGTCAACACCGGGGAGCTGTTTTTT. Protein: CASRRQGVNTGELFF.

This chain uses TRBV30 with TRBJ1-1; D is possibly TRBD1 (5 bases). Germline values: CDR1 GTSNPN, CDR2 SVGIG (reference sequence). Trimming left V 3 bases short and J 2 bases short, with 10 bases between. There are 13 residues in the CDR3. Written as DNA, the CDR3 is TGTGCCTGGAGCGGGGGATTTAACACTGAAGCTTTCTTT. Amino acids: CAWSGGFNTEAFF.

The CDR3 DNA is TGTGCCAGCAGCCTACCAGGACAGGGGCGGCTCTATGGCTACACCTTC. This translates into CASSLPGQGRLYGYTF. The chain links TRBV7-2 to TRBJ1-2; 9 bases map to TRBD1. Germline V gene data show CDR1 as SGHTA and CDR2 as FQGNSA. The CDR3 has 16 amino acids. The trim removed 5 bases at V and 4 bases at J, leaving 11 bases unmatched.

This clone was observed a single time. Other nucleotide sequences in the sample specify the same CDR3. The chain is built from TRBV10-2 and TRBJ2-7; either TRBD1 or TRBD2 may fit D (5 bases each). Germline CDR1 reads WSHSY; CDR2 reads SAAADI. V was pared by 3 bases and J by 9 bases, with 12 bases between. The CDR3 extends over 12 amino acids. CDR3: CASSEGGRGQYF. CDR3 DNA sequence: TGCGCCAGCAGTGAAGGAGGAAGGGGGCAGTACTTC.